This TCR beta chain was sequenced in a study of cytomegalovirus exposure and HLA in healthy donors. CDR1 is SGHNT, CDR2 YENEEA, per germline. Trimming took off 6 bases at V and 2 bases at J, with 10 bases between the two ends. The CDR3 is 14 amino acids. With 60 Vbeta and 13 Jbeta primers, the PCR was carried out. Some clones are missing from TCRdb's copy, which holds only in-frame ones; the method was immunoSEQ multiplex PCR. This sample yields about 150,000 clones, of which approximately 80% are seen a single time; under 4.5% belongs to the top ten. This receptor was obtained from a woman in her thirties or forties in good health and CMV-seronegative. Sequenced sample: PBMCs. The rearrangement links TRBV11-3 to TRBJ2-2; TRBD1 might be the D (6 bases). In nucleotides, the CDR3 is TGTGCCAGCAGGCCCAGGGGAAACACCGGGGAGCTGTTTTTT. Translation: CASRPRGNTGELFF.